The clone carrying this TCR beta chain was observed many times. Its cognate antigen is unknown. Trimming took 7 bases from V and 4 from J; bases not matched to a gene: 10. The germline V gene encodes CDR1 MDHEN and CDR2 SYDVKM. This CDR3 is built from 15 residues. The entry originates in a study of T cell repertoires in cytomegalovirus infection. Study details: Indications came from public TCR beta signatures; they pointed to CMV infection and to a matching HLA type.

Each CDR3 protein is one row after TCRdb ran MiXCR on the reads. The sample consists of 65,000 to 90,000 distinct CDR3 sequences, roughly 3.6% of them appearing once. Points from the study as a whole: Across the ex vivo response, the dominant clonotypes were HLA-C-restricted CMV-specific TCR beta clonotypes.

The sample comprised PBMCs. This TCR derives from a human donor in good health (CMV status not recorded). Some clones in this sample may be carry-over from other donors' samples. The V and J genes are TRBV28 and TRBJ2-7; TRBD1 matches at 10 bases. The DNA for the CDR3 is TGTGCCAGCACCGAAGAGGGACAGGGGAGTTACGAGCAGTACTTC. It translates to CASTEEGQGSYEQYF.